This is a list of T cell receptor beta chains from one sample in a study of control samples from healthy donors and cancer patients. Only in-frame clones appear in the TCRdb table, and some are missing; sequencing was by immunoSEQ multiplex PCR. The sample has 100,000 to 150,000 clones, more than 75% seen once. The sequencing sample was made of blood. Source of these receptors: a man between 18 and 35 years old in good health. The CDR3 runs from the conserved cysteine through the conserved F or W. D genes are given only for firm matches. Expanded clones get a size class; other rows say once, few or many, or leave the size out.

TRBJ2-2,NA,NA,TRBV4-3,CASSQRYRVGTGELFF,TGCGCCAGCAGCCAACGGTACAGGGTGGGCACCGGGGAGCTGTTTTTT
TRBJ1-1,NA,NA,TRBV6-5,CASSYFPGANTEAFF,TGTGCCAGCAGTTACTTCCCAGGGGCGAACACTGAAGCTTTCTTT
TRBJ1-3,NA,TRBD1,TRBV11-2,CASSFLLGTGSGNTIYF,TGTGCCAGCAGCTTTCTCCTGGGGACAGGGAGCGGAAACACCATATATTTT
TRBJ1-4,NA,TRBD1,TRBV2,CASSGGTGPLGKLFF,TGTGCCAGCAGTGGTGGGACAGGCCCTTTGGGAAAACTGTTTTTT
TRBJ1-2,NA,TRBD1,TRBV5-6,CASRPTGDGYTF,TGTGCCAGCAGACCGACAGGGGATGGCTACACCTTC
TRBJ1-1,once,TRBD1,TRBV11-2,CASSLEGTGVTEAFF,TGTGCCAGCAGCTTAGAAGGGACAGGGGTCACTGAAGCTTTCTTT
TRBJ1-2,once,NA,TRBV5-5,CASSNRPGTDYGYTF,TGTGCCAGCAGCAATAGGCCTGGGACGGACTATGGCTACACCTTC
TRBJ2-1,NA,TRBD1,TRBV5-6,CASSLVGGDEQFF,TGTGCCAGCAGCTTGGTAGGGGGCGATGAGCAGTTCTTC
TRBJ2-6,NA,NA,TRBV28,CASRPWGGSSGANVLTF,TGTGCCAGTCGCCCTTGGGGCGGTTCCTCTGGGGCCAACGTCCTGACTTTC
TRBJ2-4,NA,TRBD1,TRBV24-1,CATSVDRGKAKNIQYF,TGTGCCACCAGTGTGGACAGGGGGAAGGCCAAAAACATTCAGTACTTC
TRBJ2-7,few,TRBD2,TRBV6-4,CASSDSAGGYGEQYF,TGTGCCAGCAGTGACTCCGCGGGAGGGTATGGCGAGCAGTACTTC
TRBJ1-5,NA,NA,TRBV28,CASSPRIQPQHF,TGTGCCAGCAGTCCCCGTATCCAGCCCCAGCATTTT
TRBJ2-6,NA,TRBD1,TRBV2,CASINRGRLSGANVLTF,TGTGCCAGCATAAACAGGGGGCGCCTCTCTGGGGCCAACGTCCTGACTTTC